The clone carrying this T cell receptor (beta chain) has just a few counts. Antigen specificity is unknown. The assay was immunoSEQ multiplex PCR, and TCRdb's table has in-frame clones only and misses some. The sample lists some 37,000 clones; over 60% were seen once. This specimen belongs to a study of radiotherapy plus CTLA-4 blockade in lung cancer. About the research overall: There were objective responses in approximately 20% of patients, and roughly 32% had disease control.

The length of the CDR3 is 14 residues. With V trimmed by 3 bases and J by 2 bases, 1 base remained unmatched. From germline, CDR1 is GTSNPN and CDR2 SVGIG (reference sequence). Each patient with chemo-refractory metastatic non-small-cell lung cancer was treated with focal radiation plus CTLA-4 blockade using ipilimumab. Study outcomes and limitations: Interferon-beta and early blood T cell clone dynamics reportedly predicted response best. Once radiotherapy plus ipilimumab had been given, TCR clones derived from tumor expanded in blood.

Source: peripheral blood, taken from a patient treated with radiotherapy plus ipilimumab. The TCR comes from a human donor with non-small cell lung cancer who had stable disease on radiotherapy plus ipilimumab. The J gene is TRBJ1-6, the V gene TRBV30, with 7 bases aligning to TRBD1. In nucleotides, the CDR3 is TGTGCCTGGAGGGGGACAGCCTATAATTCACCCCTCCACTTT. Translated: CAWRGTAYNSPLHF.